The rows below give T cell receptor beta chains drawn from one sample of a study of blood T cell repertoires in COVID-19. Data came from immunoSEQ multiplex PCR; TCRdb stores just in-frame clones and leaves some out. Of about 230,000 clones listed, approximately 82% are singletons. Source material: peripheral blood. Receptors were obtained from a woman in her 70s with active or convalescent COVID-19. Both conserved end residues are part of each CDR3. D genes are given only for firm matches. Rows give clone size only sometimes, using once, few, many, or a class for an expanded clone.

j_call,clone_size,v_call,d_call,cdr3_nt,cdr3_aa
TRBJ1-1,NA,TRBV28,NA,TGTGCCAGCAGTTTAAGACAGACAGGGAACACTGAAGCTTTCTTT,CASSLRQTGNTEAFF
TRBJ2-1,NA,TRBV10-1,TRBD2,TGCGCCAGCAGTGATTCGGGACTAGCGGGACGGGATGAGCAGTTCTTC,CASSDSGLAGRDEQFF
TRBJ2-3,NA,TRBV3-1/TRBV3-2,NA,TGTGCCAGCAGCCAAGAAGTAGTGCCCGGGCTAGCCACAGATACGCAGTATTTT,CASSQEVVPGLATDTQYF
TRBJ1-4,NA,TRBV6-6,TRBD1,TGTGCCAGCACGGGACAGGCCGTTGAGGCTAATGAAAAACTGTTTTTT,CASTGQAVEANEKLFF
TRBJ2-3,NA,TRBV7-2,TRBD2,TGTGCCAGCAGCCCAGGACTAGCGGGGGCCCCTACGCAGTATTTT,CASSPGLAGAPTQYF
TRBJ2-5,NA,TRBV7-9,NA,TGTGCCAGCAGCTTTAGCCGCAGGGGTCTACGGCAAGAGACCCAGTACTTC,CASSFSRRGLRQETQYF
TRBJ2-3,NA,TRBV5-1,NA,TGCGCCAGCAGCTCCCTGACAGGAGATACGCAGTATTTT,CASSSLTGDTQYF
TRBJ2-7,NA,TRBV28,NA,TGTGCCAGCAGTTTATGGAAGAGAGGGGCGGGGGCCGAGCAGTACTTC,CASSLWKRGAGAEQYF
TRBJ2-5,NA,TRBV11-3,TRBD2,TGTGCCAGCAGCCGCCGGGGACTAGGGGAGGGGGAGACCCAGTACTTC,CASSRRGLGEGETQYF
TRBJ1-2,NA,TRBV6-5,NA,TGTGCCAGCAGTATAAACAGCTATGGCTACACCTTC,CASSINSYGYTF
TRBJ2-1,NA,TRBV29-1,TRBD2,TGCAGCGTCCTAGCGGGGGGGTTCTCCTACAATGAGCAGTTCTTC,CSVLAGGFSYNEQFF
TRBJ1-2,once,TRBV11-2,TRBD1,TGTGCCAGCAGCCGGGACAGCCTTAACTATGGCTACACCTTC,CASSRDSLNYGYTF
TRBJ2-5,NA,TRBV9,TRBD2,TGTGCCAGCAGCGTAGCTGGGACTAGCGGGGGGGCCAGAGAGACCCAGTACTTC,CASSVAGTSGGARETQYF
TRBJ1-2,NA,TRBV11-2,NA,TGTGCCAGCAGCTACTTAACAGATTCCTATGGCTACACCTTC,CASSYLTDSYGYTF